Below, 6 T cell receptor beta chains from the same sample are listed, as sequenced in a study of chemoradiotherapy in HPV16-positive cancers. TCRdb's copy holds only in-frame clones and misses some; the assay was immunoSEQ multiplex PCR. The sample yields about 32,000 clones, approximately 90% seen once. Sequenced material: blood, taken from a patient who underwent chemoradiotherapy. These receptors all stem from a human donor with HPV-associated anogenital cancer.

The rearrangement joins TRBV5-1 to TRBJ1-1; D may be TRBD1 (6 bases). Trimming took 0 bases from V and 4 from J, leaving 19 bases between them. This CDR3 comprises 17 residues. The germline V gene encodes CDR1 SGHRS and CDR2 YFSETQ. The CDR3 spells CASSLGRGLVSRTEAFF. As DNA, the CDR3 is TGCGCCAGCAGCTTGGGACGGGGGCTGGTTTCGCGCACTGAAGCTTTCTTT.

The chain's CDR3 is CASSVDRGRDTQYF. As DNA, the CDR3 is TGTGCCAGCAGCGTAGACCGGGGGAGAGATACGCAGTATTTT. The V gene is TRBV9, the J gene TRBJ2-3; possible D gene TRBD2, 6 bases. CDR1 is SGDLS, CDR2 YYNGEE, per germline. The V end was cut by 0 bases, the J end by 5 bases, with 10 bases between. The CDR3 length is 14 residues.

The table lists this clone with a count of one. V usage is TRBV6-1 and J usage is TRBJ2-7; D is possibly TRBD1 or TRBD2 (5 bases each). Germline CDR1 and CDR2: MNHNS and SASEGT. The CDR3 is 13 amino acids. Trimming took 8 bases from V and 4 from J, leaving 15 bases between them. CDR3 coding DNA: TGTGCCAGCGGAGAGACAGAGCGGTACGAGCAGTACTTC. Residues: CASGETERYEQYF.

As regards this clone: The junction and the germline gene differ at one end; a read error may be behind it. The chain combines TRBV7-6 with TRBJ2-7; D unclear. Germline CDR1 SGHVS, CDR2 FNYEAQ. This CDR3 spans 15 amino acids. CDR3 region: CTSSPRLRPPYEQYF. CDR3 coding DNA: TGTACCAGCAGCCCTAGGTTGAGACCACCATACGAGCAGTACTTC.

This clone came up once. The genes are TRBV5-4 and TRBJ2-3, with 7 bases that match TRBD2. This CDR3 comprises 15 residues. V shed 1 base and J 9 bases; nucleotides not matched to a gene: 11. Germline V gene data show CDR1 as SGHNT and CDR2 as YYREEE (reference sequence). The CDR3 sequence: CASSLMTGGFITQYF. CDR3 DNA: TGTGCCAGCAGCTTGATGACGGGGGGTTTTATAACGCAGTATTTT.

This clone was counted once. The rearrangement joins TRBV27 to TRBJ1-4; 7 positions match TRBD1. Germline V CDR1 and CDR2: MNHEY, SMNVEV (reference sequence). This CDR3 region has 17 residues. The V gene end was trimmed by 1 base and the J gene end by 6 bases; junction bases not matched to a gene: 11. The CDR3 sequence is CASSLYGGGGGDEKLFF. The CDR3 DNA reads as TGTGCCAGCAGTTTATATGGTGGGGGAGGGGGCGATGAAAAACTGTTTTTT.